The 7 T cell receptor beta chains presented below share a single source sample, sequenced in a study of blood T cell repertoires in COVID-19. Libraries were prepared by immunoSEQ multiplex PCR; TCRdb keeps only in-frame clonotypes and omits some of them. The sample has almost 95,000 clones, around 88% seen once. The sequenced sample consisted of peripheral blood. These receptors came from a woman in her sixties or seventies with COVID-19, enrolled during active disease.

The chain joins TRBV4-2 to TRBJ2-7; D unresolved. Germline CDR1 is LGHNA and CDR2 is YNFKEQ. V was trimmed by 0 bases and J by 7 bases, leaving 7 bases between them. The CDR3 contains 12 residues. CDR3: CASSQDGIEQYF. The CDR3 DNA reads TGTGCCAGCAGCCAAGATGGCATTGAGCAGTACTTC.

This clone has a single count. V is TRBV5-4 and J is TRBJ1-2, with 11 positions matching TRBD1. Germline V gives CDR1 SGHNT, CDR2 YYREEE (reference sequence). The trim removed 2 bases at V and 7 bases at J, leaving 7 bases unmatched. The CDR3 has 15 amino acids. The CDR3 loop is CASSLGQGAVSGYTF. The DNA of the CDR3 is TGTGCCAGCAGCTTAGGACAGGGGGCGGTATCTGGCTACACCTTC.

This clone occurred once. The chain recombines TRBV11-2 with TRBJ2-3; D is possibly TRBD1 (6 bases). The CDR3 totals 14 residues. V lost 8 bases to trimming and J lost 4 bases, with 16 bases between them. The germline V gene encodes CDR1 SGHAT and CDR2 FQNNGV. This CDR3 is CASSPPAGADTQYF. The CDR3 coding sequence is TGTGCCAGCTCCCCCCCGGCAGGGGCAGATACGCAGTATTTT.

The rearrangement links TRBV21-1 to TRBJ2-1; TRBD1 is taken as the D call from the table, unchecked against the DNA. TRBV21-1 is termed a pseudogene. This CDR3 contains 16 residues. Written as DNA, the CDR3 is TGTGCCAGCAGCAGCTGGGGACAGGGACGGTACAATGAGCAGTTCTTC. Its translation: CASSSWGQGRYNEQFF.

V gene TRBV12-3 or TRBV12-4 combines with J gene TRBJ1-3, with D uncertain. This CDR3 spans 13 amino acids. Trimming shortened V by 11 bases and J by 4 bases, and 15 bases separated the two germline ends. This CDR3 reads CASDGGSGNTIYF. For the CDR3, the DNA is TGTGCCTCCGACGGAGGGTCAGGAAACACCATATATTTT.

In its sample, this clone was seen once. V usage is TRBV18 and J usage is TRBJ1-1; the match to TRBD1 covers 7 bases. V shed 1 base and J 0 bases; nucleotides not matched to a gene: 5. The CDR3 runs to 16 residues. In germline, CDR1 is KGHSH, CDR2 LQKENI. This CDR3 reads CASSPQGGLMNTEAFF. CDR3 bases: TGTGCCAGCTCACCACAAGGGGGCCTAATGAACACTGAAGCTTTCTTT.

The V and J genes are TRBV11-3 and TRBJ2-2; TRBD1 is a possible D gene (6 bases). Between the trimmed V and J ends, which lost 0 bases and 5 bases, there was a span of 13 bases. Per the germline V gene, CDR1 is SGHNT and CDR2 is YENEEA. This CDR3 spans 16 amino acids. CDR3 in amino acids: CASSLDHAGDTGELFF. DNA for the CDR3: TGTGCCAGCAGCTTAGATCATGCAGGGGATACCGGGGAGCTGTTTTTT.